Shown below are 31 T cell receptor beta chains from a single sample sequenced in a study of T cells after yellow fever vaccination. TCRdb independently ran MiXCR on the 5' RACE reads; one entry per CDR3 protein. Of 300,000 or so distinct CDR3 sequences in the sample, roughly 7% are singletons; the top ten hold roughly 19%. Sample: PBMCs, taken about 49 days after the first yellow fever vaccination. These receptor sequences come from a man aged 18 to 35 who received the YFV17D yellow fever vaccine.

This clonotype was observed a few times. The V gene is TRBV4-3, the J gene TRBJ1-2, with D uncertain. CDR1 LGHNA and CDR2 YSLEER come from the germline V gene. The V gene lost 0 bases and the J gene lost 5 bases, with 10 bases spanning the gap. The CDR3 loop spans 14 amino acids. The CDR3 here is CASSQEHSPYGYTF. In nucleotides, the CDR3 is TGCGCCAGCAGCCAAGAACACAGCCCATATGGCTACACCTTC.

This clonotype was detected many times. The chain is built from TRBV6-6 and TRBJ2-3; no clear D. The V and J ends lost 4 bases and 4 bases respectively, with 6 bases between them. Germline loops: CDR1 MNHNY, CDR2 SVGAGI (reference sequence). The CDR3 extends over 12 amino acids. The CDR3 DNA reads as TGTGCCAGCAGTTTCGTCCCAGATACGCAGTATTTT. Protein: CASSFVPDTQYF.

J is TRBJ1-2 and V is TRBV29-1; no clear D. Germline loops: CDR1 SQVTM, CDR2 ANQGSEA. V lost 3 bases and J lost 2, with 13 bases in between. The length of the CDR3 is 14 residues. The CDR3 loop is CSVEEPPRNYGYTF. The CDR3 bases are TGCAGCGTTGAGGAGCCGCCGAGGAACTATGGCTACACCTTC.

This clonotype was seen more than once but under ten times. V and J are TRBV27 and TRBJ2-2, with D possibly called TRBD1 or TRBD2 (5 bases each). V gave up 7 bases and J gave up 0 bases, with 12 bases separating them. The CDR3 loop spans 15 amino acids. Germline-derived CDR1 and CDR2 are MNHEY and SMNVEV (reference sequence). For the CDR3, the DNA is TGTGCCAGCACGAGGGACGGAGCGAACACCGGGGAGCTGTTTTTT. Amino acids: CASTRDGANTGELFF.

Ten or more counts support this clonotype. CDR3 region: CASSDGGEQFF. The CDR3 DNA is TGTGCCAGCAGCGATGGGGGTGAGCAGTTCTTC. The V and J genes are TRBV6-2 or TRBV6-3 and TRBJ2-1; either TRBD1 or TRBD2 may fit D (5 bases each). Trimming removed 6 bases at V and 9 bases at J, with 9 bases between. CDR3 length: 11 amino acids. Looked up from germline, CDR1 is MNHEY and CDR2 is SVGEGT.

This clonotype was seen a handful of times. The CDR3 bases are TGCGCCAGCAGCGGAGTCGGCTCCTACGAGCAGTACTTC. It specifies CASSGVGSYEQYF. This rearrangement joins TRBV5-1 to TRBJ2-7; D remains unclear. V lost 4 bases to trimming and J lost 0 bases, with 8 bases between them. Germline CDR1 SGHRS, CDR2 YFSETQ. This CDR3 comprises 13 residues.

This chain links TRBV5-1 with TRBJ1-1, with a possible D match to TRBD1 (5 bases). Germline CDR1 reads SGHRS; CDR2 reads YFSETQ. CDR3 length: 14 residues. The V end was cut by 4 bases, the J end by 0 bases, with 10 bases between. The CDR3 reads CASSPGKLNTEAFF. The CDR3 bases are TGCGCCAGCAGCCCAGGGAAGTTGAACACTGAAGCTTTCTTT. Based on the CDR3 plus reference TRBV5-1 and TRBJ1-1, the full variable domain is KAGVTQTPRYLIKTRGQQVTLSCSPISGHRSVSWYQQTPGQGLQFLFEYFSETQRNKGNFPGRFSGRQFSNSRSEMNVSTLELGDSALYLCASSPGKLNTEAFFGQGTRLTVV.

This clonotype was detected ten times or more. This chain uses TRBV7-9 with TRBJ1-1; weak D call: TRBD1 (6 bases). The germline V gene has CDR1 SEHNR and CDR2 FQNEAQ (reference sequence). The CDR3 is 12 amino acids. With 4 bases removed from V and 6 bases from J, the gap between germline ends came to 9 bases. The CDR3 is CASSSGGAEAFF. The CDR3 coding sequence is TGTGCCAGCAGCTCGGGGGGCGCTGAAGCTTTCTTT.

This clonotype was recorded at least ten times. The chain carries TRBV28 and TRBJ2-5; TRBD1 might be the D (6 bases). CDR1 is MDHEN and CDR2 is SYDVKM in the germline V gene. V shed 6 bases and J shed 3 bases, with 14 bases lying between them. This CDR3 has 14 amino acids. CDR3 sequence reads: CASSAGTKKETQYF. DNA of the CDR3: TGTGCCAGCAGCGCCGGGACAAAGAAAGAGACCCAGTACTTC.

This clonotype was observed a few times. The chain has TRBV28 and TRBJ2-7, with no clear D. In germline, CDR1 is MDHEN, CDR2 SYDVKM. This CDR3 spans 15 amino acids. Trimming took 5 bases from V and 0 from J, leaving 14 bases between them. The chain's CDR3 is CASSQGHPLSYEQYV. CDR3 DNA: TGTGCCAGCAGTCAAGGGCATCCTCTCTCCTACGAGCAGTACGTC.

CDR3 amino acids: CASSEGVASNEQFF. CDR3 DNA sequence: TGTGCCAGCAGTGAGGGGGTGGCTAGCAATGAGCAGTTCTTC. The rearrangement uses TRBV6-4 and TRBJ2-1, with D perhaps assigned TRBD1 or TRBD2 (5 bases each). The CDR3 is 14 residues long. V was clipped by 3 bases and J by 6 bases, with 12 bases between them. CDR1 is MRHNA, CDR2 SNTAGT, per germline.

The chain carries TRBV20-1 and TRBJ2-1; maybe TRBD1 (5 bases). The CDR3 contains 17 residues. V was shortened by 6 bases and J by 0 bases, with 21 bases between the two germline ends. The germline CDR1 and CDR2 sequences are DFQATT and SNEGSKA (reference sequence). This CDR3 reads CSASHPRGPSSYNEQFF. As DNA, the CDR3 is TGCAGTGCCAGTCACCCTAGGGGCCCCAGCTCCTACAATGAGCAGTTCTTC.

This clonotype was recorded a few times. This sequence joins TRBV5-1 and TRBJ2-3; 13 nucleotides line up with TRBD2. With 4 bases clipped from V and 2 bases from J, the junction kept 4 bases outside the gene matches. The CDR3 spans 16 residues. Per the germline V gene, CDR1 is SGHRS and CDR2 is YFSETQ. This chain's CDR3 is CASSGGTSGDTDTQYF. CDR3 nucleotides: TGCGCCAGCAGCGGTGGGACTAGCGGGGACACAGATACGCAGTATTTT. Supplemented by reference TRBV5-1 and TRBJ2-3, the full variable domain reads KAGVTQTPRYLIKTRGQQVTLSCSPISGHRSVSWYQQTPGQGLQFLFEYFSETQRNKGNFPGRFSGRQFSNSRSEMNVSTLELGDSALYLCASSGGTSGDTDTQYFGPGTRLTVL.

Concerning this clonotype: A much larger clone differs by one base, so this may be a read error. The conserved closing phenylalanine or tryptophan is absent in this CDR3, likely reflecting a read error. The chain links TRBV28 to TRBJ2-1, with 11 bases identical to TRBD2. The CDR3 spans 16 residues. Germline V gene data show CDR1 as MDHEN and CDR2 as SYDVKM. J was trimmed by 8 bases and V by 8 bases; bases with no gene match: 14. In nucleotides, the CDR3 is TGTGCCAGCGGTCGGGCTAGCGGGGGGCTTCCCCATGAGCAGTTCCTC. It yields the protein CASGRASGGLPHEQFL.

This clonotype was recorded at least ten times. This chain connects TRBV4-1 to TRBJ2-6; 7 positions agree with TRBD2. Germline CDR1 is MGHRA and CDR2 is YSYEKL. The CDR3 is made up of 17 amino acids. The V segment lost 4 bases and the J segment 2 bases; nucleotides outside the gene matches: 8. CDR3 DNA sequence: TGCGCCAGCAGCCGGGCGGGGGTAATCACTGGGGCCAACGTCCTGACTTTC. Amino acids: CASSRAGVITGANVLTF.

Only a few counts were recorded for this clonotype. CDR3 sequence: CASSLANKGFHIQYF. CDR3 coding DNA: TGCGCCAGCAGCTTGGCGAACAAGGGGTTTCACATTCAGTACTTC. This chain joins TRBV5-1 and TRBJ2-4, with a possible D match to TRBD1 (5 bases). CDR3 length equals 15 residues. Trimming shortened V by 0 bases and J by 8 bases, and 15 bases separated the two germline ends. Per the germline V gene, CDR1 is SGHRS and CDR2 is YFSETQ. Based on the CDR3 plus reference TRBV5-1 and TRBJ2-4, the full variable domain is KAGVTQTPRYLIKTRGQQVTLSCSPISGHRSVSWYQQTPGQGLQFLFEYFSETQRNKGNFPGRFSGRQFSNSRSEMNVSTLELGDSALYLCASSLANKGFHIQYFGAGTRLSVL.

This clonotype was seen a few times. The CDR3 spells CASSHIEETQYF. The CDR3 region has the DNA TGTGCCAGCAGCCACATAGAAGAGACCCAGTACTTC. The chain recombines TRBV12-3 or TRBV12-4 with TRBJ2-5; no definite D call. V gave up 6 bases and J gave up 3 bases, with 8 bases separating them. The CDR3 runs 12 residues.

The chain recombines TRBV7-9 with TRBJ1-3; D unresolved. CDR1 and CDR2 from the germline V gene are SEHNR and FQNEAQ (reference sequence). The CDR3 consists of 16 residues. Trimming removed 0 bases from V and 0 bases from J, with 9 bases in between. This CDR3 is CASSLARIFSGNTIYF. Written as DNA, the CDR3 is TGTGCCAGCAGCTTAGCAAGGATTTTCTCTGGAAACACCATATATTTT.

The chain recombines TRBV10-3 with TRBJ1-5; D is uncertain. Germline lookup yields CDR1 ENHRY and CDR2 SYGVKD. The CDR3 runs 14 residues. V was cut by 3 bases and J by 0 bases, with 6 bases left in between. The CDR3 is CAISDAASNQPQHF. As DNA, the CDR3 is TGTGCCATCAGTGACGCGGCTAGCAATCAGCCCCAGCATTTT.

The chain couples TRBV24-1 to TRBJ2-1; 7 bases match TRBD1. The CDR3 sequence is 21 residues long. In germline, CDR1 is KGHDR, CDR2 SFDVKD. The ends lost 3 bases at V and 0 bases at J; junction bases unmatched: 19. The CDR3 protein is CATSDPYPVPGQHNSYNEQFF. The CDR3 region has the DNA TGTGCCACCAGTGATCCGTATCCGGTCCCGGGACAGCATAACTCCTACAATGAGCAGTTCTTC.

Only a few counts were recorded for this clonotype. V gene TRBV3-1 combines with J gene TRBJ1-2; no reliable D call. Trimming pared 3 bases from V and 0 bases from J, leaving 5 bases between. CDR1 is LGHDT, CDR2 YNNKEL, per germline (reference sequence). The CDR3 consists of 13 residues. CDR3 residues: CASSHPTNYGYTF. For the CDR3, the DNA is TGTGCCAGCAGCCACCCGACTAACTATGGCTACACCTTC.

This clonotype occurred a few times. The V gene is TRBV5-1, the J gene TRBJ2-3; D gene unclear. Germline lookup yields CDR1 SGHRS and CDR2 YFSETQ. Trimming shortened V by 4 bases and J by 2 bases, and 17 bases separated the two germline ends. The CDR3 consists of 16 residues. The CDR3 protein is CASSRTISETTDTQYF. The CDR3 coding sequence is TGCGCCAGCAGCCGAACCATCTCAGAAACCACAGATACGCAGTATTTT.

This clonotype was counted at least ten times. This chain joins TRBV5-1 and TRBJ2-7; D tentatively reads TRBD1 or TRBD2 (5 bases each). The germline V gene encodes CDR1 SGHRS and CDR2 YFSETQ. The CDR3 spans 13 residues. V lost 3 bases to trimming and J lost 3 bases, with 10 bases between them. The chain's CDR3 is CASSWGRGYEQYV. CDR3 nucleotide sequence: TGCGCCAGCAGCTGGGGACGCGGCTACGAGCAGTACGTC.

CDR3 DNA sequence: TGCGCCAGCAGCCCGCTATGGTGGTTGACCGGGGAGCTGTTTTTT. Its protein is CASSPLWWLTGELFF. This chain uses TRBV4-3 with TRBJ2-2; D uncertain. The germline V gene has CDR1 LGHNA and CDR2 YSLEER. CDR3 length equals 15 residues. The germline V and J ends were trimmed by 4 bases and 5 bases, with 14 bases remaining between them.

This clonotype was picked up a small number of times. The V and J genes are TRBV12-3 or TRBV12-4 and TRBJ1-5, with 7 bases fitting TRBD1. The CDR3 runs to 13 residues. V lost 6 bases to trimming and J lost 7 bases; unmatched junction nucleotides: 6. The CDR3, as DNA: TGTGCCAGCAGCCTACAGGGGTTCCAGCCCCAGCATTTT. It encodes CASSLQGFQPQHF.

V gene TRBV7-9 combines with J gene TRBJ1-5; possibly TRBD1 for D (5 bases). The CDR3 length is 15 residues. Germline V gives CDR1 SEHNR, CDR2 FQNEAQ (reference sequence). V lost 1 base and J lost 2, with 9 bases in between. The CDR3 is CASSLDGDGNQPQHF. The CDR3 DNA is TGTGCCAGCAGCTTAGACGGGGACGGCAATCAGCCCCAGCATTTT.

The CDR3 reads CASSTRNYNEQFF. The DNA for the CDR3 is TGTGCCAGCAGCACTAGAAACTACAATGAGCAGTTCTTC. The chain combines TRBV9 with TRBJ2-1; possibly TRBD2 for D (5 bases). Trimming removed 4 bases from V and 3 bases from J, with 8 bases in between. This CDR3 spans 13 amino acids. The germline V gene encodes CDR1 SGDLS and CDR2 YYNGEE.

This chain connects TRBV20-1 to TRBJ2-6, with unresolved D. CDR3 length: 14 residues. Germline-derived CDR1 and CDR2 are DFQATT and SNEGSKA (reference sequence). V was trimmed by 7 bases and J by 0 bases, leaving 10 bases between them. This CDR3 reads CSGKGISGANVLTF. CDR3 DNA: TGCAGTGGAAAAGGGATCTCTGGGGCCAACGTCCTGACTTTC.

This clonotype showed up many times. The chain has TRBV25-1 and TRBJ1-4, with a tentative D call TRBD1 (5 bases). V was pared by 0 bases and J by 7 bases, with 12 bases between. This CDR3 has 15 residues. Germline CDR1 and CDR2: MGHDK and SYGVNS. CDR3 protein: CASSEYKGFGEKLFF. In DNA form, the CDR3 reads TGTGCCAGCAGTGAATATAAGGGGTTCGGTGAAAAACTGTTTTTT.

Many counts were recorded for this clonotype. J is TRBJ2-5 and V is TRBV10-3; D is undetermined. The germline V and J ends were trimmed by 2 bases and 4 bases, with 14 bases remaining between them. The CDR3 sequence is 15 residues long. Germline V gives CDR1 ENHRY, CDR2 SYGVKD. CDR3 coding DNA: TGTGCCATCAGTGAGAACGCGGCTAGAAGAGAGACCCAGTACTTC. It yields the protein CAISENAARRETQYF.

At least ten counts were recorded for this clonotype. The genes are TRBV3-1 and TRBJ2-3, with a tentative D call TRBD2 (5 bases). The CDR3 totals 13 residues. Germline V lookup: CDR1 LGHDT, CDR2 YNNKEL (reference sequence). Trimming cost V 4 bases and J 6 bases, with 11 bases left between them. Here the CDR3 DNA reads TGTGCCAGCAGCCTGAGAGGGCCGGATACGCAGTATTTT. As protein: CASSLRGPDTQYF.